This TCR beta chain was sequenced for a study of cytomegalovirus exposure and HLA in healthy donors. About this clone: Its antigen is currently unknown.

PCR involved 60 Vbeta and 13 Jbeta primers. In the original processing: Roughly 10 million shared chains were among the about 80 million unique TCR beta chains that a later analysis counted. Profiling relied on immunoSEQ multiplex PCR, and the TCRdb table lists in-frame clones only, not all of them. D and trimming come from the DNA, and the V and J calls and clone size come from that table. Among over 100,000 clones listed, more than 65% were seen once. V lost 2 bases and J lost 1; bases outside the gene matches: 6. CDR1 is MNHNY, CDR2 SVGAGI, per germline (reference sequence). The CDR3 length is 16 residues. Study-level points and caveats: The later analysis indicated that the majority of CMV-associated TCR beta chains appeared HLA-restricted. Later analysis associated a missense DCLRE1C variant with TCR beta V- and J-gene trimming.

The J gene is TRBJ2-3, the V gene TRBV6-6, with 7 positions matching TRBD2. Sequencing input: PBMCs. The receptor was derived from a woman under 40 in good health and CMV-seronegative. CDR3 amino acids: CASSYGREKGTDTQYF. The CDR3, as DNA: TGTGCCAGCAGTTACGGGCGGGAGAAGGGCACAGATACGCAGTATTTT.